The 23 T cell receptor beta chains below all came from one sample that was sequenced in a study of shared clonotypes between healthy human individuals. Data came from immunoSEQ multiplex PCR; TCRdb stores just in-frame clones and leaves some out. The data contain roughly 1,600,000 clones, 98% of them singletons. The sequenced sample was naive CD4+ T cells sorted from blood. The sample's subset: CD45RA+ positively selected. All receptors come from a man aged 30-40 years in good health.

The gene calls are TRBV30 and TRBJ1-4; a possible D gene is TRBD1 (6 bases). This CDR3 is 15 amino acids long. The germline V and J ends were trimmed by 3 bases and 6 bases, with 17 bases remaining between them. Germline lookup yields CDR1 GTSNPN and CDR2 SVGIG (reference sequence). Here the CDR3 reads CAWRPGTGRHEKLFF. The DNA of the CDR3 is TGTGCCTGGAGACCGGGAACAGGGAGGCATGAAAAACTGTTTTTT.

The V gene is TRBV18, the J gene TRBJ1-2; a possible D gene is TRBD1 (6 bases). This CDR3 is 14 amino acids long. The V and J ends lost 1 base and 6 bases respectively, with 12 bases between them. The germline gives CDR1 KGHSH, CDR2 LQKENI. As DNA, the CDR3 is TGTGCCAGCTCACCACAGGGGGGCTTGAATGGCTACACCTTC. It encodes CASSPQGGLNGYTF.

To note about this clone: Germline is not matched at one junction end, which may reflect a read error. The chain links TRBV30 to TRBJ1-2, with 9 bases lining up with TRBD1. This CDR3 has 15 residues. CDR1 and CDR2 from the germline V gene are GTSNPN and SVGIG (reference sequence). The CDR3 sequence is CAWSNPGQGNYGYTF. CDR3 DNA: TGTGCCTGGAGCAATCCGGGACAGGGAAACTACGGCTACACCTTC. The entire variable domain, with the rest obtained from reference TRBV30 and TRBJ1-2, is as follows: SQTIHQWPATLVQPVGSPLSLECTVEGTSNPNLYWYRQAAGRGLQLLFYSVGIGQISSEVPQNLSASRPQDRQFILSSKKLLLSDSGFYLCAWSNPGQGNYGYTFGSGTRLTVV.

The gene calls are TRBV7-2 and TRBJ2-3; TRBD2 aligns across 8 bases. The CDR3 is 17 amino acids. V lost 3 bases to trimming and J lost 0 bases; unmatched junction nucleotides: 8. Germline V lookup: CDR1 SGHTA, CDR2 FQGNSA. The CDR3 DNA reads TGTGCCAGCAGCTTTACTGCGGGAGGAATGAGCACAGATACGCAGTATTTT. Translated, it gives CASSFTAGGMSTDTQYF.

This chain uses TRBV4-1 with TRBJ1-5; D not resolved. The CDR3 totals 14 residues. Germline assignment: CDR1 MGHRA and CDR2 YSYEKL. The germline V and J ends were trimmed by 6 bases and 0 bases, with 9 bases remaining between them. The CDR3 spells CASSSTYSNQPQHF. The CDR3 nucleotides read TGCGCCAGCAGTTCGACTTATAGCAATCAGCCCCAGCATTTT.

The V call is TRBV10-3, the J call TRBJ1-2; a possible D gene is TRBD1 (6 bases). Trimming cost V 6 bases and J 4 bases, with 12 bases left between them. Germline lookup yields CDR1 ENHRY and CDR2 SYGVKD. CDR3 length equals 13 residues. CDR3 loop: CAISSQGIYGYTF. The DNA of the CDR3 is TGTGCCATCAGCTCCCAGGGGATCTATGGCTACACCTTC.

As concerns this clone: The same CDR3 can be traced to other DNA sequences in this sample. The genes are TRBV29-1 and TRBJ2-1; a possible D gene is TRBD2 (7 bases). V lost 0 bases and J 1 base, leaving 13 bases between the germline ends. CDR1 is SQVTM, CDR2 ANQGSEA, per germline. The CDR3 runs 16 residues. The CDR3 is CSVEEGGGGSYNEQFF. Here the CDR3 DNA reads TGCAGCGTTGAAGAAGGGGGGGGAGGGTCCTACAATGAGCAGTTCTTC.

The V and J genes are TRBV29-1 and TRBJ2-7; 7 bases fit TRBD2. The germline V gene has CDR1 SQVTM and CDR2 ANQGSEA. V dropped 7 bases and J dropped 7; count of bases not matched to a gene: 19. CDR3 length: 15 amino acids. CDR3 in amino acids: CSAKYRTSSAGEQYF. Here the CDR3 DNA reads TGCAGCGCCAAATACCGGACTAGTTCCGCGGGGGAGCAGTACTTC.

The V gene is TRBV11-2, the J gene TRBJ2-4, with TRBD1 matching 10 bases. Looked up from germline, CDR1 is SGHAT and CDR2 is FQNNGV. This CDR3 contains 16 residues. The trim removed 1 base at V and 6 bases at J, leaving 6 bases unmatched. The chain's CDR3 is CASSLAWGTGANIQYF. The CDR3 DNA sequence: TGTGCCAGCAGCTTAGCTTGGGGGACAGGGGCAAACATTCAGTACTTC.

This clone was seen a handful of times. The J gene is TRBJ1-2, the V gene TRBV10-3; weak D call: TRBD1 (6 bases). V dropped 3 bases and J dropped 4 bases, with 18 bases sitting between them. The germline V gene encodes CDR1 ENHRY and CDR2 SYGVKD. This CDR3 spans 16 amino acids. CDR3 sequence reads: CAISDSHKDSLYGYTF. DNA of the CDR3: TGTGCCATCAGTGACTCCCATAAGGACAGCCTCTATGGCTACACCTTC.

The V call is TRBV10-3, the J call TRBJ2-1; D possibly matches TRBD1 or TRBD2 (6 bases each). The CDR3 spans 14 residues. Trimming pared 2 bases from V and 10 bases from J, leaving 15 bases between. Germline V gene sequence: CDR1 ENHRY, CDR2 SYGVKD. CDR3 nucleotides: TGTGCCATCAGTGAGGAGCAGGGGACTGCAGAGCAGTTCTTC. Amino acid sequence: CAISEEQGTAEQFF.

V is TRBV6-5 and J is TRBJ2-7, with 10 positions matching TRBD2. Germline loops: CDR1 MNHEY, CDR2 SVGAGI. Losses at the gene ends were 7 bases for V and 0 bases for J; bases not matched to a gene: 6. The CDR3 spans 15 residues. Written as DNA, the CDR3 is TGTGCCAGCAAGAGACTAGCGGGTCCCTCCTACGAGCAGTACTTC. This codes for CASKRLAGPSYEQYF.

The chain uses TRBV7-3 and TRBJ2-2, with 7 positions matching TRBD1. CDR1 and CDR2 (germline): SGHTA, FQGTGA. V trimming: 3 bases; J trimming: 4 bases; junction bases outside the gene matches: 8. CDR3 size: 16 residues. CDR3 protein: CASSFSQGVGTGELFF. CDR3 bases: TGTGCCAGCAGCTTTTCCCAGGGGGTCGGCACCGGGGAGCTGTTTTTT.

The CDR3 coding sequence is TGTGCCAGCGGACCCCAGGGGGGGATTTCCAATGAGCAGTTCTTC. It yields the protein CASGPQGGISNEQFF. V and J are TRBV7-2 and TRBJ2-1; TRBD1 or TRBD2 may be the D gene (7 bases each). CDR1 is SGHTA and CDR2 is FQGNSA in the germline V gene. The CDR3 extends over 15 amino acids. The V end lost 8 bases, the J end lost 6 bases, and 20 bases lay between the germline ends.

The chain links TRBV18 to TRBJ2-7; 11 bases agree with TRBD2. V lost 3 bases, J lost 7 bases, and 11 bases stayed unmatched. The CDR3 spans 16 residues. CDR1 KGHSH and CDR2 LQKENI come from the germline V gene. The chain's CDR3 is CASSPLSGRAIQEQYF. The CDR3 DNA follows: TGTGCCAGCTCACCGCTTAGCGGGAGGGCCATTCAAGAGCAGTACTTC.

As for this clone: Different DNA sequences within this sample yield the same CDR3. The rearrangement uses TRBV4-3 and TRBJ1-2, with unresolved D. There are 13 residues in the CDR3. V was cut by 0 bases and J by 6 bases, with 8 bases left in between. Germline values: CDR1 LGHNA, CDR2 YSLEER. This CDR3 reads CASSQESGDGYTF. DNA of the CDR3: TGCGCCAGCAGCCAAGAGTCCGGGGATGGCTACACCTTC.

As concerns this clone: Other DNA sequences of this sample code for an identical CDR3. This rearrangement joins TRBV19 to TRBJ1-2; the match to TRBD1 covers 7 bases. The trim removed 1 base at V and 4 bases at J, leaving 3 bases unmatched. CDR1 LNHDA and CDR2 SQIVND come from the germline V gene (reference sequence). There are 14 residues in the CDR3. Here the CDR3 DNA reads TGTGCCAGTAGTATAGCACAGGGGAGCTATGGCTACACCTTC. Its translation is CASSIAQGSYGYTF.

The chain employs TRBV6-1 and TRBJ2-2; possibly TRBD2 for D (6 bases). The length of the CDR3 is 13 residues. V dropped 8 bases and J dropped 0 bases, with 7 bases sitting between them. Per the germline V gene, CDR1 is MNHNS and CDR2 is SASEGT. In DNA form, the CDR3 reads TGTGCCAGCGGAGGGACGAACACCGGGGAGCTGTTTTTT. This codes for CASGGTNTGELFF.

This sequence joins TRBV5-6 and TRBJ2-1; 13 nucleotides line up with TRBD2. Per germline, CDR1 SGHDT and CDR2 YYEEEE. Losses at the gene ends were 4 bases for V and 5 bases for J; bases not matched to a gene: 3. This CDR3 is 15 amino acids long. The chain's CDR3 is CASSRTSGSHNEQFF. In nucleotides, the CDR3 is TGTGCCAGCAGCAGGACTAGCGGGAGTCACAATGAGCAGTTCTTC.

CDR3 nucleotide sequence: TGTGCCATCGGGGGTGAAGAGCAGTACTTC. As protein: CAIGGEEQYF. The genes are TRBV28 and TRBJ2-7, with D possibly matching TRBD2 (6 bases). Germline lookup yields CDR1 MDHEN and CDR2 SYDVKM. This CDR3 is 10 amino acids long. V was clipped by 10 bases and J by 7 bases, with 11 bases between them.

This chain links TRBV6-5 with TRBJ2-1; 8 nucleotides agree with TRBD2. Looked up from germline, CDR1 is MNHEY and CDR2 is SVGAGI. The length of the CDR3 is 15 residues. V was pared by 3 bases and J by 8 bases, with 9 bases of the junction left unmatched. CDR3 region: CASSYGQREFDEQFF. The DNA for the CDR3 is TGTGCCAGCAGTTATGGCCAGCGGGAGTTCGATGAGCAGTTCTTC.

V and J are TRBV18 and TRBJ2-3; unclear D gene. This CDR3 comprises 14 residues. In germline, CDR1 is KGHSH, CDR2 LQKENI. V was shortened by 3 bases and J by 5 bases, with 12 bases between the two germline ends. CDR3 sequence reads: CASSPGEMEDTQYF. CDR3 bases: TGTGCCAGCTCACCGGGCGAGATGGAAGATACGCAGTATTTT.

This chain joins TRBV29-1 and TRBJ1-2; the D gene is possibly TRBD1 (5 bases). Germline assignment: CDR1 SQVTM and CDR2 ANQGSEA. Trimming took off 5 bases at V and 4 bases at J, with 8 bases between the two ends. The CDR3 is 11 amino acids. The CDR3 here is CSVWQGYGYTF. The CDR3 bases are TGCAGCGTTTGGCAGGGCTATGGCTACACCTTC.